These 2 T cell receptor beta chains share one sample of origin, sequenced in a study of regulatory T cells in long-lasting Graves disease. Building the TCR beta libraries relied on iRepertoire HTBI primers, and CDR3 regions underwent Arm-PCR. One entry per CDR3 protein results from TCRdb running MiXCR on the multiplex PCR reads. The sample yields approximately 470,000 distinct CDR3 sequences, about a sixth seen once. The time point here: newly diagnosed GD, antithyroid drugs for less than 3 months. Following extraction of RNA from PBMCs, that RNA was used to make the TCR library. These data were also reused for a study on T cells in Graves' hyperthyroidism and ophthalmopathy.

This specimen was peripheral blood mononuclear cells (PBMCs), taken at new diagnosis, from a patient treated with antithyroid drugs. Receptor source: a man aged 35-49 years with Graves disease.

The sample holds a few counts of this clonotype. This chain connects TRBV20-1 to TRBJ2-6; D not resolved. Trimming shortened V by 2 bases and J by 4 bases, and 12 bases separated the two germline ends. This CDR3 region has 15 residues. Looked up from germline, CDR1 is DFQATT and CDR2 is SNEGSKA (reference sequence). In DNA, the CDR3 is TGCAGTGCTAGACGAATAGGCTCAGGGGCCAACGTCCTGACTTTC. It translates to CSARRIGSGANVLTF.

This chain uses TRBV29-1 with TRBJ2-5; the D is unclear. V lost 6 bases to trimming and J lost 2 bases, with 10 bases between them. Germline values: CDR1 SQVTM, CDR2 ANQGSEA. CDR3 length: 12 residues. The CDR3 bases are TGCAGCGTGACGGACGGTCAAGAGACCCAGTACTTC. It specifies CSVTDGQETQYF.